These T cell receptor beta chains were read from a single sample in a study of control samples from healthy donors and cancer patients. This table comes from immunoSEQ multiplex PCR, and its TCRdb copy is limited to in-frame clones, with some not included. The sample gives around 130,000 clones, about 93% of which show up once; 1.7% is in the top ten. Specimen: PBMCs. All receptors derive from a man aged 50 to 59 with head and neck cancer. The CDR3 runs from the conserved cysteine through the conserved F or W.

>TRBV27|TRBJ2-1
CASSSPRDYSYNEQFF
>TRBV7-2|TRBJ1-5
CASSLSQARNGNQPQHF
>TRBV5-1|TRBJ1-1
CASSLGRGNTEAFF
>TRBV21-1|TRBJ2-3
CASSKARDTDTQYF
>TRBV27|TRBJ1-2
CASSATGNNGYTF
>TRBV6-1|TRBJ1-4
CASSDLREGKSTNEKLFF
>TRBV7-6|TRBJ1-6
CASSRFMGEESPLHF
>TRBV9|TRBJ2-2
CASISPLAGGPRTGELFF
>TRBV15|TRBJ1-1
CATNKEGPGQLLSMNTEAFF
>TRBV28|TRBJ1-5
CASSLGGSNQPQHF
>TRBV7-9|TRBJ1-1
CASSLTGVTEAFF
>TRBV15|TRBJ1-2
CATSPRGDRDGYTF
>TRBV5-6|TRBJ2-1
CASSLRGHYNEQFF
>TRBV7-3|TRBJ2-1
CASSLDGFNEQFF
>TRBV6-4|TRBJ2-1
CASSRSGTKYNEQFF
>TRBV9|TRBJ2-2
CASSFQRTVEITGELFF
>TRBV15|TRBJ2-7
CATSRDPPQGRSSYEQYF
>TRBV6-2/TRBV6-3|TRBJ2-5
CASSLKETQYF
>TRBV4-2|TRBJ1-2
CASSQDRPSRGYGYTF
>TRBV10-3|TRBJ1-2
CAISDRSVAYGYTF
>TRBV5-1|TRBJ2-5
CASSLGGYREETQYF
>TRBV13|TRBJ2-3
CASSLGGDTDTQYF
>TRBV23-1|TRBJ2-3
CASSQSAGGDSTDTQYF
>TRBV11-2|TRBJ2-7
CASSQGASSSYEQYF
>TRBV9|TRBJ1-1
CASSVEANTEAFF
>TRBV5-1|TRBJ1-6
CASSLGGGRNSPLHF
>TRBV10-3|TRBJ2-7
CAISESVGRSYEQYF
>TRBV9|TRBJ2-3
CASSERPQAPDTQYF
>TRBV6-5|TRBJ1-4
CASRATATNEKLFF
>TRBV27|TRBJ2-2
CASSLSVGNTGELFF
>TRBV7-9|TRBJ1-1
CASSLTAGTEAFF
>TRBV7-2|TRBJ2-7
CASSATSGAPETGEQYF
>TRBV3-1/TRBV3-2|TRBJ1-6
CASSRTGGSSPLHF
>TRBV7-9|TRBJ2-7
CASGHMRGYEQYF
>TRBV28|TRBJ1-1
CASSLLVRQGDTEAFF
>TRBV9|TRBJ1-4
CASSVTEGSNEKLFF
>TRBV30|TRBJ2-1
CAGETGTGVNEQFF
>TRBV27|TRBJ2-4
CASSLLRLIAKNIQYF
>TRBV9|TRBJ1-2
CASSPDTSPYGYTF
>TRBV19|TRBJ2-2
CASSAQGALYTGELFF
>TRBV7-2|TRBJ2-1
CASSRLGRGAVNEQFF
>TRBV6-5|TRBJ1-1
CASRRGQRNTEAFF
>TRBV27|TRBJ2-7
CASSLYRQSLYEQYF
>TRBV15|TRBJ2-2
CATSREGAGRTGELFF
>TRBV18|TRBJ1-1
CASSPTATDERGGTEAFF
>TRBV9|TRBJ1-1
CASSVEAGGNTEAFF